The 14 T cell receptor beta chains below all came from one sample that was sequenced in a study of cytomegalovirus exposure and HLA in healthy donors. PCR was performed using 60 Vbeta and 13 Jbeta primers. Only in-frame clones appear in the TCRdb table, and some are missing; sequencing was by immunoSEQ multiplex PCR. The table lists some 99,000 clones, roughly 76% of them singletons, with roughly 8.2% in the top ten. Input material: PBMCs. Receptor source: a woman aged 45 to 65 in good health and CMV-seropositive.

This clone was recorded a few times. The V and J genes are TRBV13 and TRBJ2-5; 7 nucleotides align to TRBD1. V lost 5 bases and J lost 5; bases outside the gene matches: 8. The CDR3 covers 14 residues. Per the germline V gene, CDR1 is PRHDT and CDR2 is FYEKMQ (reference sequence). The CDR3 nucleotides are TGTGCCAGCAGCAGGTACAGGGGTGGGGAGACCCAGTACTTC. It is translated as CASSRYRGGETQYF.

The chain recombines TRBV19 with TRBJ2-2; TRBD2 agrees at 12 bases. The V gene's germline CDR1 is LNHDA and CDR2 SQIVND (reference sequence). This CDR3 has 15 residues. Trimming removed 4 bases from V and 5 bases from J; junction bases left unmatched: 2. The CDR3 spells CASSKLAGGTGELFF. CDR3 coding DNA: TGTGCCAGTAGTAAGCTAGCGGGGGGGACCGGGGAGCTGTTTTTT.

This clone has a single count. The V and J genes are TRBV18 and TRBJ2-7; maybe TRBD2 (6 bases). CDR1 is KGHSH and CDR2 is LQKENI in the germline V gene. Between the trimmed V and J ends, which lost 2 bases and 7 bases, there was a span of 12 bases. This CDR3 is 13 amino acids long. The DNA of the CDR3 is TGTGCCAGCTCACCATCATCCGGGGGTGAGCAGTACTTC. Encoded protein: CASSPSSGGEQYF.

V is TRBV9 and J is TRBJ2-1; the D gene is possibly TRBD2 (6 bases). From germline, CDR1 is SGDLS and CDR2 YYNGEE. With 3 bases removed from V and 9 bases from J, the gap between germline ends came to 10 bases. CDR3 length equals 12 residues. The chain's CDR3 is CASSGLAAEQFF. CDR3 nucleotide sequence: TGTGCCAGCAGCGGCTTAGCGGCTGAGCAGTTCTTC.

The chain combines TRBV27 with TRBJ2-3; D not certain. V was cut by 5 bases and J by 3 bases, with 15 bases left in between. The CDR3 consists of 15 residues. Germline V CDR1 and CDR2: MNHEY, SMNVEV (reference sequence). This chain's CDR3 is CASSLKPGRTDTQYF. The CDR3, as DNA: TGTGCCAGCAGTCTTAAACCTGGTAGAACAGATACGCAGTATTTT.

J is TRBJ1-1 and V is TRBV29-1; 10 bases line up with TRBD1. Trimming removed 6 bases from V and 1 base from J; junction bases left unmatched: 5. The CDR3 runs 14 residues. Germline CDR1 is SQVTM and CDR2 is ANQGSEA. DNA for the CDR3: TGCAGCGTAGGTCGGACAGGGGGGAACACTGAAGCTTTCTTT. Protein sequence: CSVGRTGGNTEAFF.

The J gene is TRBJ2-1, the V gene TRBV6-5; D gene uncertain. Trimming removed 6 bases at V and 6 bases at J, with 15 bases between. Germline CDR1 MNHEY, CDR2 SVGAGI. This CDR3 has 14 residues. The CDR3 DNA reads as TGTGCCAGCAGCCGCGCTACCCAGGCCAATGAGCAGTTCTTC. Translating gives CASSRATQANEQFF.

This chain links TRBV7-2 with TRBJ2-3; no clear D gene. The CDR3 consists of 12 residues. V was cut by 0 bases and J by 10 bases, with 8 bases left in between. CDR1 and CDR2 (germline): SGHTA, FQGNSA. The CDR3 bases are TGTGCCAGCAGCTTAGCGGGCTTGGCGCAGTATTTT. Amino acids: CASSLAGLAQYF. The full variable domain, its missing parts supplied by reference TRBV7-2 and TRBJ2-3, is GAGVSQSPSNKVTEKGKDVELRCDPISGHTALYWYRQSLGQGLEFLIYFQGNSAPDKSGLPSDRFSAERTGGSVSTLTIQRTQQEDSAVYLCASSLAGLAQYFGPGTRLTVL.

V and J are TRBV2 and TRBJ1-1; no firm D call. The germline V and J ends were trimmed by 1 base and 4 bases, with 10 bases remaining between them. From germline, CDR1 is SNHLY and CDR2 FYNNEI. The CDR3 length is 14 residues. In DNA, the CDR3 is TGTGCCAGCAGTGAAGGCCCCTTCGGCACTGAAGCTTTCTTT. Its protein is CASSEGPFGTEAFF.

V usage is TRBV6-6 and J usage is TRBJ2-5; D uncertain. Germline CDR1 reads MNHNY; CDR2 reads SVGAGI (reference sequence). The V end was cut by 9 bases, the J end by 4 bases, with 18 bases between. There are 14 residues in the CDR3. The CDR3 loop reads CARSTLLVAETQYF. The CDR3 coding sequence is TGTGCCAGAAGTACGCTCTTGGTAGCAGAGACCCAGTACTTC.

The chain uses TRBV7-2 and TRBJ1-2; D is unresolved. Trimming pared 5 bases from V and 0 bases from J, leaving 13 bases between. This CDR3 spans 15 amino acids. Germline V gene data show CDR1 as SGHTA and CDR2 as FQGNSA. The CDR3 DNA follows: TGTGCCAGCAGCCTGCGGGGTTTAGCTAACTATGGCTACACCTTC. This codes for CASSLRGLANYGYTF.

The chain employs TRBV6-5 and TRBJ2-7; D perhaps matches TRBD1 (6 bases). Germline V gene lookup returns CDR1 MNHEY and CDR2 SVGAGI. Trimming shortened V by 3 bases and J by 8 bases, and 11 bases separated the two germline ends. The CDR3 length is 12 residues. CDR3 DNA: TGTGCCAGCAGTTATGAGACAGGTCAGCAGTACTTC. Its translation: CASSYETGQQYF.

This chain links TRBV7-9 with TRBJ1-6, with D unclear. V was shortened by 3 bases and J by 6 bases, with 12 bases between the two germline ends. CDR1 and CDR2 (germline): SEHNR, FQNEAQ (reference sequence). The CDR3 is 15 amino acids. The CDR3: CASSLGGQPNSPLHF. The CDR3 DNA is TGTGCCAGCAGCTTGGGAGGGCAGCCTAATTCACCCCTCCACTTT.

CDR3 in amino acids: CASSPVADTDTQYF. CDR3 coding DNA: TGTGCCAGCTCACCAGTCGCAGACACAGATACGCAGTATTTT. The V and J genes are TRBV18 and TRBJ2-3; D is uncertain. CDR1 and CDR2 (germline): KGHSH, LQKENI. CDR3 size: 14 residues. V was cut by 2 bases and J by 2 bases, with 8 bases left in between.